The rows below give T cell receptor beta chains drawn from one sample of a study of blood T cell repertoires in COVID-19. Profiling relied on immunoSEQ multiplex PCR, and the TCRdb table lists in-frame clones only, not all of them. The table shows about 210,000 clones, with about 87% occurring only once. The material sequenced was peripheral blood. The receptors come from a man in his 70s with acute or convalescent COVID-19. CDR3s include the opening cysteine and the closing phenylalanine or tryptophan. A D gene is named only where the DNA matches it firmly. Clone size appears in some rows only: once, few, many, or a class for an expanded clone.

TRBJ2-7,NA,NA,TRBV10-1,TGCGCCAGCAGTGAATCCCGGGGCGAGCAGTACTTC,CASSESRGEQYF
TRBJ1-3,NA,NA,TRBV30,TGTGCCTGGAGTACCCTCAACGGTCTAGGAAACACCATATATTTT,CAWSTLNGLGNTIYF
TRBJ2-1,NA,NA,TRBV4-2,TGTGCCAGCAGCCAAGAGACAGGGAGGTACAATGAGCAGTTCTTC,CASSQETGRYNEQFF
TRBJ2-4,NA,NA,TRBV6-6,TGTGCCAGCAGCCCCGGTGGTGTTTTAGCCAAAAACATTCAGTACTTC,CASSPGGVLAKNIQYF
TRBJ2-7,NA,NA,TRBV21-1,TGTGCCAGCAGCAAAGATGAGGTCCTTTACTACGAGCAGTACTTC,CASSKDEVLYYEQYF
TRBJ1-4,NA,NA,TRBV20-1,TGCAGTGCTATCAGAAATGAAAAACTGTTTTTT,CSAIRNEKLFF
TRBJ2-1,NA,TRBD2,TRBV7-9,TGTGCCAGCAGCAACTTCGGGACTAGCGGGAGGGCGGGGTATGAGCAGTTCTTC,CASSNFGTSGRAGYEQFF
TRBJ2-7,once,TRBD2,TRBV11-2,TGTGCCAGCAGCCCCTGGGGAGCGGGAACCTACGAGCAGTACTTC,CASSPWGAGTYEQYF
TRBJ2-3,NA,NA,TRBV7-2,TGTGCCAGCAGCTTAAATCGGGGGTTGTCAGATACGCAGTATTTT,CASSLNRGLSDTQYF
TRBJ1-5,NA,NA,TRBV6-5,TGTGCCAGCAGTTCGGACAGTCGGGGCCAGCCCCAGCATTTT,CASSSDSRGQPQHF
TRBJ1-2,NA,TRBD1,TRBV5-1,TGCGCCAGCAGGCGGACAGGGTTCGGCTACACCTTC,CASRRTGFGYTF
TRBJ2-7,NA,NA,TRBV7-8,TGTGCCAGCAGCCCATCACAGGGCCCCTACGAGCAGTACTTC,CASSPSQGPYEQYF
TRBJ1-3,NA,TRBD1,TRBV6-4,TGTGCCAGCAGTGACTCTGAAGACAGGGGGCGCGGAAACACCATATATTTT,CASSDSEDRGRGNTIYF
TRBJ2-3,NA,NA,TRBV5-1,TGCGCCAGCAGCTTCTCGGGATACACAGATACGCAGTATTTT,CASSFSGYTDTQYF
TRBJ2-7,few,NA,TRBV14,TGTGCCAGCAGCCAATTTCTAGGCTACGAGCAGTACTTC,CASSQFLGYEQYF
TRBJ2-7,NA,TRBD1,TRBV4-2,TGTGCCAGCAGCACCCAGACAGGGACGATGATCTACGAGCAGTACTTC,CASSTQTGTMIYEQYF
TRBJ1-3,NA,NA,TRBV9,TGTGCCAGCAGCGTAGATTGGGCACCCTCTGGAAACACCATATATTTT,CASSVDWAPSGNTIYF
TRBJ2-4,NA,NA,TRBV5-4,TGTGCCAGCAGCTCCGGTGAAAACATTCAGTACTTC,CASSSGENIQYF
TRBJ2-2,NA,TRBD1,TRBV28,TGTGCCAGCAGTTTTCCCCCAGGGGGTGTCGGGGAGCTGTTTTTT,CASSFPPGGVGELFF
TRBJ2-7,NA,TRBD2,TRBV5-1,TGCGCCAGCAACCAAGGGAGCGGGGACTACGAGCAGTACTTC,CASNQGSGDYEQYF
TRBJ1-4,NA,TRBD1,TRBV28,TGTGCCAGCAGTTTGACAGGGGCAACTAATGAAAAACTGTTTTTT,CASSLTGATNEKLFF
TRBJ1-4,once,NA,TRBV6-5,TGTGCCTCCAACAGGGCGTATAATGAAAAACTGTTTTTT,CASNRAYNEKLFF
TRBJ2-5,NA,TRBD2,TRBV9,TGTGCCAGCAGCGTAAGCAGCGGGAGGCTGGAGACCCAGTACTTC,CASSVSSGRLETQYF
TRBJ2-7,NA,TRBD2,TRBV5-1,TGCGCCAGCAGCCCGACTAGCGGGAGTTCCCACGAGCAGTACTTC,CASSPTSGSSHEQYF
TRBJ1-2,NA,TRBD1,TRBV5-4,TGTGCCAGCAGCCCGGCGACAGGGGGCTTGGATGGCTACACCTTC,CASSPATGGLDGYTF
TRBJ2-2,NA,NA,TRBV6-5,TGTGCCAGCAGTTATCGACGGGAGAACACCGGGGAGCTGTTTTTT,CASSYRRENTGELFF